Given below is one T cell receptor (beta chain) in context. Its cognate antigen is unknown. These data come from a study of CD8 T cells in Susac syndrome. After removal of 3 bases from V and 4 bases from J, the junction contained 8 bases not matched to a gene. This CDR3 contains 15 residues. Random hexamers served to reverse transcribe roughly 0.5 to 1 ug RNA. TCRdb re-called the immunoSEQ multiplex PCR reads through MiXCR, storing one row per CDR3 protein. Of tens of thousands of distinct CDR3 sequences listed, roughly 95% were seen once; the top ten hold about 0.47%. General study points: The study recognized that the number of individuals in its TCR sequencing and HLA analysis was relatively small.

This chain uses TRBV12-3 or TRBV12-4 with TRBJ1-2; TRBD1 agrees at 7 bases. Sequencing was performed on CD8+ T cells from PBMCs. This TCR was recovered from a human donor with Susac syndrome. As DNA, the CDR3 is TGTGCCAGCAGTTTGGAGGGGGCGCCGGTCTATGGCTACACCTTC. This sequence encodes CASSLEGAPVYGYTF.